This record covers a single TCR beta chain. The CDR3 end shows no conserved phenylalanine or tryptophan, and so a read error is likely. The DNA is omitted, as the CDR3 cannot be located on it reliably, and the CDR3 follows TCRdb's listing. This entry belongs to a study of CD8+CD57+ T cells in acquired aplastic anemia. The use of genomic DNA as template underpinned the TCR beta VDJ and CDR3 profiling. TCRdb itself ran the reads through MiXCR, one entry per CDR3 protein. The table lists 270,000 or so distinct CDR3 sequences, roughly 80% of them singletons. Sequenced patients had shown CD8+CD57+ cell expansion by flow cytometry. The sequenced sample was sorted CD4+, CD8+, or CD8+CD57+ T cells (not recorded which) from PBMCs. This TCR derives from a human donor with aplastic anemia.

The CDR3 reads CASSSGKGYGCDL. The rearrangement joins TRBV7-9 to TRBJ1-2; the D segment call TRBD1 is taken from the table without a DNA check. From its first to its last residue, the CDR3 has 13 amino acids. Germline V gene sequence: CDR1 SEHNR, CDR2 FQNEAQ (reference sequence).